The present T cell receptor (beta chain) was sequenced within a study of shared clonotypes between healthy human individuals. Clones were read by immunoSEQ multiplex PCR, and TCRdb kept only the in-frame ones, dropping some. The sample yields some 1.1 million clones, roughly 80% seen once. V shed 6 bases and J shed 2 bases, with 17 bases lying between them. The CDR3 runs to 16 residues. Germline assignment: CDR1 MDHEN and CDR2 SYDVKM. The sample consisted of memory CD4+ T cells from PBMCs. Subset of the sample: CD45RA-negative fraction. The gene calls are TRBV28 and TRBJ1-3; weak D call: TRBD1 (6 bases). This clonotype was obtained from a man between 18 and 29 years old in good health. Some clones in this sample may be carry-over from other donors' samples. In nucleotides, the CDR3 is TGTGCCAGCAGCGCGCGGACAGCTCTGACTGGAAACACCATATATTTT. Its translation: CASSARTALTGNTIYF.